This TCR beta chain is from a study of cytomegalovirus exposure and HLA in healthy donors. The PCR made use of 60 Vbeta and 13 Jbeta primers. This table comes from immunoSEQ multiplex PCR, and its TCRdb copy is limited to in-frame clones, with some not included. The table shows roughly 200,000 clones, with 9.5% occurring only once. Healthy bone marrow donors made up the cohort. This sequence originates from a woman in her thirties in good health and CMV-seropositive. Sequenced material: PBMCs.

The CDR3 DNA follows: TGTGCCAGCTCGTACAGGGCTGGGGACACTGAAGCTTTCTTT. This translates into CASSYRAGDTEAFF. The gene calls are TRBV18 and TRBJ1-1; a weak D match, TRBD1 (6 bases). Germline CDR1 KGHSH, CDR2 LQKENI. V lost 6 bases and J 3 bases, leaving 14 bases between the germline ends. This CDR3 contains 14 residues.